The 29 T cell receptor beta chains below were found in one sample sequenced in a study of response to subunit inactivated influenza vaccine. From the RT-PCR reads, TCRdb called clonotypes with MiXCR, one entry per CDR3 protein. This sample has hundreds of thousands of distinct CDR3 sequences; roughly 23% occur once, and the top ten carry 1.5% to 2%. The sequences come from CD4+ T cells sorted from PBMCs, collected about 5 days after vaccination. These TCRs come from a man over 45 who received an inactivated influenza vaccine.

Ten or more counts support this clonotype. The CDR3 is CASSTPGRQLSGNTIYF. The DNA of the CDR3 is TGTGCCAGCAGTACTCCGGGACGGCAGCTCTCTGGAAACACCATATATTTT. The J gene is TRBJ1-3, the V gene TRBV12-3 or TRBV12-4, with TRBD1 as a possible D gene (5 bases). The CDR3 is 17 residues long. Trimming took 5 bases from V and 0 from J, leaving 17 bases between them.

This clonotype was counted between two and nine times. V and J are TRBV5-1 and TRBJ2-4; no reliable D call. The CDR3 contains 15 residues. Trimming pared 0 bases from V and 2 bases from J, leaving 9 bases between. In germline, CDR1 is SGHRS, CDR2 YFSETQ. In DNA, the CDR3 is TGCGCCAGCAGCTTGGTGTTAGGACCCAAAAACATTCAGTACTTC. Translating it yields CASSLVLGPKNIQYF.

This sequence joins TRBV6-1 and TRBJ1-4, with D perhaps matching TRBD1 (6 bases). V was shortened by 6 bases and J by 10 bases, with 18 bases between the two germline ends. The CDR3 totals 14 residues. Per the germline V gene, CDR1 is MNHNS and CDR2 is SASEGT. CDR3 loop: CASSPTGYDGKLFF. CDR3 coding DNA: TGTGCCAGCAGCCCTACAGGGTATGATGGAAAACTGTTTTTT.

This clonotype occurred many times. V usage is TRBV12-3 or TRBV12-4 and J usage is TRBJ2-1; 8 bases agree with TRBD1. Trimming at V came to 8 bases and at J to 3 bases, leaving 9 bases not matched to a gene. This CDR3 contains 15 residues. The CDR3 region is CASSIAGQDYNEQFF. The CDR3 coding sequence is TGTGCCAGCTCCATCGCGGGACAGGACTACAATGAGCAGTTCTTC.

The CDR3 sequence is CSATRRTGTDTQYF. The CDR3 DNA follows: TGCAGTGCTACGCGACGTACGGGCACAGATACGCAGTATTTT. The chain joins TRBV20-1 to TRBJ2-3; D remains ambiguous. Germline loops: CDR1 DFQATT, CDR2 SNEGSKA (reference sequence). The CDR3 sequence is 14 residues long. V lost 4 bases, J lost 1 base, and 12 bases lay in between.

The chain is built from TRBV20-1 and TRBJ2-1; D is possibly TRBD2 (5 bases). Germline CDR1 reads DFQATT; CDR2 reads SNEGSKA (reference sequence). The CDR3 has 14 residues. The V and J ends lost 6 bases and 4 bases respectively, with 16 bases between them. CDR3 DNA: TGCAGTGCCCCCGAGGGATCGTATTACAATGAGCAGTTCTTC. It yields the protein CSAPEGSYYNEQFF.

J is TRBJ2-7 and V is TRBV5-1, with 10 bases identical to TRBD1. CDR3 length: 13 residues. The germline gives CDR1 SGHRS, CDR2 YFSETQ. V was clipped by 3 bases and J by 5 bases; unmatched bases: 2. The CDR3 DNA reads TGCGCCAGCAGCTCCGGGACAGGGGACGAGCAGTACTTC. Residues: CASSSGTGDEQYF.

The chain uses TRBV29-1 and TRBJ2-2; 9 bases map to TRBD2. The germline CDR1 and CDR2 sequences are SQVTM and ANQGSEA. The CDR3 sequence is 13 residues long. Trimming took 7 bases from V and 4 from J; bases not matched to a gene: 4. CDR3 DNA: TGCAGCGGCGGAGCGGGGGGCACCGGGGAGCTGTTTTTT. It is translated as CSGGAGGTGELFF.

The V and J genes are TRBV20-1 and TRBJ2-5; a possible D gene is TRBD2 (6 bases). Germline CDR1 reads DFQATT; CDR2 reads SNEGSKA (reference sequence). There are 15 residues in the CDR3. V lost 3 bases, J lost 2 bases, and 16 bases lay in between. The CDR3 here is CSASYLEGRQETQYF. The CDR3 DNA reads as TGCAGTGCTAGTTATCTCGAGGGGAGGCAAGAGACCCAGTACTTC.

DNA for the CDR3: TGTGCCAGCAGTCCCAGTTTATTAGGCACCGGGGAGCTGTTTTTT. Amino acid sequence: CASSPSLLGTGELFF. The genes are TRBV12-3 or TRBV12-4 and TRBJ2-2, with D hard to call. The length of the CDR3 is 15 residues. V dropped 5 bases and J dropped 4 bases, with 14 bases sitting between them.

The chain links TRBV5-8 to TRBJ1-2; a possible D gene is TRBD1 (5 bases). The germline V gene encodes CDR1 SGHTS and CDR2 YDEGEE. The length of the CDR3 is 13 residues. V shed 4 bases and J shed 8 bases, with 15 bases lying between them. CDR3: CASSSGYGDGYTF. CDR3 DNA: TGTGCCAGCAGCAGCGGTTACGGGGACGGCTACACCTTC. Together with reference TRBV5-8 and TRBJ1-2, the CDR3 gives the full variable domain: EAGVTQSPTHLIKTRGQQATLRCSPISGHTSVYWYQQALGLGLQFLLWYDEGEERNRGNFPPRFSGRQFPNYSSELNVNALELEDSALYLCASSSGYGDGYTFGSGTRLTVV.

In nucleotides, the CDR3 is TGTGCCAGCAGCTTCGGCAGCGGACTGTTTTTT. Translation: CASSFGSGLFF. V gene TRBV7-9 combines with J gene TRBJ1-4; D remains ambiguous. CDR3 size: 11 residues. V was clipped by 3 bases and J by 13 bases, with 9 bases between them. The germline gives CDR1 SEHNR, CDR2 FQNEAQ (reference sequence).

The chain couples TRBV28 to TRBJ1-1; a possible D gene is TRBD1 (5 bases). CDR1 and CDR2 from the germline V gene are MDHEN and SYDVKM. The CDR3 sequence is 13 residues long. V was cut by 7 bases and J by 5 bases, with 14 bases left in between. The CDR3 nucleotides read TGTGCCAGCACGGGGCAAAGTTGGACTGAAGCTTTCTTT. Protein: CASTGQSWTEAFF. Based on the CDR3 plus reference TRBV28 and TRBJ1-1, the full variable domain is DVKVTQSSRYLVKRTGEKVFLECVQDMDHENMFWYRQDPGLGLRLIYFSYDVKMKEKGDIPEGYSVSREKKERFSLILESASTNQTSMYLCASTGQSWTEAFFGQGTRLTVV.

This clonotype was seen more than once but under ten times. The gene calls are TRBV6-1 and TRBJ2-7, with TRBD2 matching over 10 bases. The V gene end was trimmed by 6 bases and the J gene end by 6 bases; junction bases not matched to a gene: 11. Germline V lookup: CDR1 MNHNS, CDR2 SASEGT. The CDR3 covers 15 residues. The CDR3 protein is CASRTLAGEGREQYF. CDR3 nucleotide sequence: TGTGCCAGCAGAACTCTAGCGGGAGAGGGTCGCGAGCAGTACTTC.

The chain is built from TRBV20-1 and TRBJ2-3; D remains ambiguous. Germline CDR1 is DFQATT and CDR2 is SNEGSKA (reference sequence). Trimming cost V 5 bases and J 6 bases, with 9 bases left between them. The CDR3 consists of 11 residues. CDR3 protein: CSASPKDTQYF. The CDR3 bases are TGCAGTGCTTCGCCGAAGGATACGCAGTATTTT.

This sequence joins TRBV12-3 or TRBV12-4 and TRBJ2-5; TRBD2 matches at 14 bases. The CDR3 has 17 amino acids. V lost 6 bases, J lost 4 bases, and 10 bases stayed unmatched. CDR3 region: CASSQGLAGGHGETQYF. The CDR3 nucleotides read TGTGCCAGCAGCCAAGGACTAGCGGGAGGTCACGGAGAGACCCAGTACTTC.

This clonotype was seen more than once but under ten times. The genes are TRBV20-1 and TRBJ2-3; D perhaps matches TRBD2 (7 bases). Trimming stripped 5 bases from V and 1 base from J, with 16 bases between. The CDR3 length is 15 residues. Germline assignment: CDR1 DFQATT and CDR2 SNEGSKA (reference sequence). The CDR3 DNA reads TGCAGTGCTGGAGGGGGGGCGAGGGGCACAGATACGCAGTATTTT. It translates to CSAGGGARGTDTQYF.

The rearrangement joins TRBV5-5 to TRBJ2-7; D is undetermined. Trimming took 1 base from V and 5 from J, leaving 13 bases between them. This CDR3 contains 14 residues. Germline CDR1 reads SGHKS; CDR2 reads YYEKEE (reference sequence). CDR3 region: CASSLWAKRDEQYF. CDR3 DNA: TGTGCCAGCAGCTTGTGGGCGAAACGGGACGAGCAGTACTTC.

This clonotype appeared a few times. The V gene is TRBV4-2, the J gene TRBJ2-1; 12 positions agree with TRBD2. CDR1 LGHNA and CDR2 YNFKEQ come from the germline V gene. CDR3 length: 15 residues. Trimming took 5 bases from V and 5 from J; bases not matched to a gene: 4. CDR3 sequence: CASSTRTSGNNEQFF. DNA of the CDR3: TGTGCCAGCAGCACCCGGACTAGCGGGAACAATGAGCAGTTCTTC.

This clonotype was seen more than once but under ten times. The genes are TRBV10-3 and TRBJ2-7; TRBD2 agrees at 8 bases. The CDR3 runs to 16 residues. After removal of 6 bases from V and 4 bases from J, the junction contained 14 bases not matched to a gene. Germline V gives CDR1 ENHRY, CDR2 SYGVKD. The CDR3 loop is CAISTAPAGVSYEQYF. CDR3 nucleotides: TGTGCCATCAGCACCGCCCCAGCGGGAGTTAGTTACGAGCAGTACTTC.

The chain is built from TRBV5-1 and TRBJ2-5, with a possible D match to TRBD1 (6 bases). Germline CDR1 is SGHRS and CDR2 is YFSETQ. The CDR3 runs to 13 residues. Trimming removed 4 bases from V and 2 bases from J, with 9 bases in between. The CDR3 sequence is CASSVGQQETQYF. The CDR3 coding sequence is TGCGCCAGCAGCGTCGGACAGCAAGAGACCCAGTACTTC.

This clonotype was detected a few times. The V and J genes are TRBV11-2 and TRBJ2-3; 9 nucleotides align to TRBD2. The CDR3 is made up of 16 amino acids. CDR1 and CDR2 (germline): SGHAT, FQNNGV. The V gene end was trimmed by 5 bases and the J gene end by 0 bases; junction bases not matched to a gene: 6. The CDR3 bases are TGTGCCAGCAGCCCGACTCTAGCGGGAAGCACAGATACGCAGTATTTT. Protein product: CASSPTLAGSTDTQYF.

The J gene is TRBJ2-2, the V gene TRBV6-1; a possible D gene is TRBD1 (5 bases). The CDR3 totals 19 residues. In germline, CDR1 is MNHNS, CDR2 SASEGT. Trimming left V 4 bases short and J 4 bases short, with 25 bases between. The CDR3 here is CASSGRGASGSWGTGELFF. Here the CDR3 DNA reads TGTGCCAGCAGTGGAAGGGGCGCCAGTGGTAGCTGGGGCACCGGGGAGCTGTTTTTT.

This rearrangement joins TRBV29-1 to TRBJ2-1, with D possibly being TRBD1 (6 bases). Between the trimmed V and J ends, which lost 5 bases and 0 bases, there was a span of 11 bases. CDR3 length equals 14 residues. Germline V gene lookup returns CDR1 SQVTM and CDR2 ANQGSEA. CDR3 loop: CSVKGRGSYNEQFF. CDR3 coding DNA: TGCAGCGTTAAGGGCAGGGGCTCCTACAATGAGCAGTTCTTC.

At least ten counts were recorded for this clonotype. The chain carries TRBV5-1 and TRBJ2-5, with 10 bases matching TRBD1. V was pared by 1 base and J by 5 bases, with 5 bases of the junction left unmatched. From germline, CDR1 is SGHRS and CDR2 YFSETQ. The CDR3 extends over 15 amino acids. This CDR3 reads CASSLRTGGSETQYF. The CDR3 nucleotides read TGCGCCAGCAGCTTGCGGACAGGGGGTTCTGAGACCCAGTACTTC.

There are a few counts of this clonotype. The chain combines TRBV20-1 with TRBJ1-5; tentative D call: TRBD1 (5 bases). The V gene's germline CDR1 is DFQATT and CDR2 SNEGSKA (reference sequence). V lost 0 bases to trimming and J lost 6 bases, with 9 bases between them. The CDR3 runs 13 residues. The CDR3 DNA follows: TGCAGTGCTAGAGAGCGGGGGGGTCAGCCCCAGCATTTT. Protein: CSARERGGQPQHF.

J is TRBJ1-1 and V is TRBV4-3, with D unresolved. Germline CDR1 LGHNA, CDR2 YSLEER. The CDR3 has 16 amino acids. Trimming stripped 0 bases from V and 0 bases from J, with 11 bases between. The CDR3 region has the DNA TGCGCCAGCAGCCAAGATCCGTGGAACATGAACACTGAAGCTTTCTTT. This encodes CASSQDPWNMNTEAFF.

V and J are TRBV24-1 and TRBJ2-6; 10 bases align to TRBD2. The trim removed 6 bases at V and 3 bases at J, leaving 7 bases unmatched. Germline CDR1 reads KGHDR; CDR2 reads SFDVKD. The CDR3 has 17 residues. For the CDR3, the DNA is TGTGCCACCAGTCCCACTAGCGGGATTGATGGGGCCAACGTCCTGACTTTC. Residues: CATSPTSGIDGANVLTF.

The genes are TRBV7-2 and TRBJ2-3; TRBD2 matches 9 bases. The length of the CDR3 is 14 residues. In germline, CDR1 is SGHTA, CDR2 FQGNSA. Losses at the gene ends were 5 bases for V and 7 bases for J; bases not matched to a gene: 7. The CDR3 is CASSPLAGTNTQYF. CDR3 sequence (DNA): TGTGCCAGCAGCCCTCTAGCGGGAACTAATACGCAGTATTTT.